Listed below are T cell receptor beta chains from one sample, sequenced in a study of OX40 agonist ivuxolimab in advanced cancers. Some clones are missing from TCRdb's copy, which holds only in-frame ones; the method was immunoSEQ multiplex PCR. The sample carries about 70,000 clones, roughly 86% recorded once. This specimen was CD4+ or CD8+ T cells sorted from blood, taken in a trial of the OX40 agonist ivuxolimab. All receptors come from an adult with an advanced solid tumor such as melanoma, head and neck, liver or kidney cancer. Both conserved end residues are part of each CDR3. The D gene is left open where the match is weak. Some rows have no size entry. The others give once, few or many, or a class for an expanded clone.

j_call: TRBJ1-2
clone_size: .
d_call: TRBD1
v_call: TRBV10-1
cdr3_nt: TGCGCCAGCAGTCCGACAGGGCCCTATGGCTACACCTTC
cdr3_aa: CASSPTGPYGYTF

j_call: TRBJ2-1
clone_size: .
d_call: .
v_call: TRBV6-5
cdr3_nt: TGTGCCAGCAGTTACAGGGGTACGGGTGAGCAGTTCTTC
cdr3_aa: CASSYRGTGEQFF

j_call: TRBJ2-5
clone_size: .
d_call: .
v_call: TRBV27
cdr3_nt: TGTGCCAGCAGTTTATCAGCTTCCAAGCAAGAGACCCAGTACTTC
cdr3_aa: CASSLSASKQETQYF

j_call: TRBJ2-7
clone_size: .
d_call: TRBD2
v_call: TRBV7-2
cdr3_nt: TGTGCCAGCAGCTCGCGGGGTAGCGGGAGTTACGAGCAGTACTTC
cdr3_aa: CASSSRGSGSYEQYF

j_call: TRBJ2-3
clone_size: .
d_call: .
v_call: TRBV30
cdr3_nt: TGTGCCTGGAGTAGAAGACAGATAACGCAGTATTTT
cdr3_aa: CAWSRRQITQYF

j_call: TRBJ2-1
clone_size: .
d_call: .
v_call: TRBV5-1
cdr3_nt: TGCGCCAGCAGCTTGGGGACCGATTCCTTCAATGAGCAGTTCTTC
cdr3_aa: CASSLGTDSFNEQFF

j_call: TRBJ1-6
clone_size: .
d_call: .
v_call: TRBV18
cdr3_nt: TGTGCCAGCTCACAGGGGTCTGAGGGATCACCCCTCCACTTT
cdr3_aa: CASSQGSEGSPLHF

j_call: TRBJ1-4
clone_size: .
d_call: .
v_call: TRBV16
cdr3_nt: TGTGCCAGCAGCCAATCGTACAGTAATGAAAAACTGTTTTTT
cdr3_aa: CASSQSYSNEKLFF

j_call: TRBJ2-1
clone_size: .
d_call: TRBD2
v_call: TRBV4-3
cdr3_nt: TGCGCCAGCAGCCAAGATCTACCAGCGGGGACTTTCGGTGAGCAGTTCTTC
cdr3_aa: CASSQDLPAGTFGEQFF

j_call: TRBJ1-3
clone_size: few
d_call: .
v_call: TRBV9
cdr3_nt: TGTGCCAGCAGCGTCATGGGAGCTGGAAACACCATATATTTT
cdr3_aa: CASSVMGAGNTIYF

j_call: TRBJ2-7
clone_size: .
d_call: TRBD2
v_call: TRBV4-2
cdr3_nt: TGTGCCAGCAGCCAGGCTAGCGGGGCTAGCTACGAGCAGTACTTC
cdr3_aa: CASSQASGASYEQYF

j_call: TRBJ2-1
clone_size: few
d_call: .
v_call: TRBV9
cdr3_nt: TGTGCCAGCAGCATCGGTCTTTACAATGAGCAGTTCTTC
cdr3_aa: CASSIGLYNEQFF

j_call: TRBJ1-1
clone_size: few
d_call: .
v_call: TRBV6-5
cdr3_nt: TGTGCCAGCAGTTACGGGCGGGGGAACACTGAAGCTTTCTTT
cdr3_aa: CASSYGRGNTEAFF

j_call: TRBJ1-1
clone_size: .
d_call: TRBD1
v_call: TRBV5-1
cdr3_nt: TGCGCCAGCAGCTTGAGGACAGGGCCCCTCACTGAAGCTTTCTTT
cdr3_aa: CASSLRTGPLTEAFF

j_call: TRBJ2-2
clone_size: .
d_call: TRBD1
v_call: TRBV6-1
cdr3_nt: TGTGCCAGCATGGGACAGGGGTACACCGGGGAGCTGTTTTTT
cdr3_aa: CASMGQGYTGELFF

j_call: TRBJ1-2
clone_size: .
d_call: TRBD1
v_call: TRBV6-5
cdr3_nt: TGTGCCAGCAGTTACTACGACAGGGGCGAGGACTACACCTTC
cdr3_aa: CASSYYDRGEDYTF

j_call: TRBJ2-1
clone_size: once
d_call: TRBD2
v_call: TRBV9
cdr3_nt: TGTGCCAGCAGCGGGAACGGGAGGCCGGGCAATGAGCAGTTCTTC
cdr3_aa: CASSGNGRPGNEQFF

j_call: TRBJ1-2
clone_size: .
d_call: .
v_call: TRBV7-9
cdr3_nt: TGTGCCAGCAGCTATGCAGGAGCAAGAAACTATGGCTACACCTTC
cdr3_aa: CASSYAGARNYGYTF

j_call: TRBJ2-3
clone_size: .
d_call: .
v_call: TRBV5-1
cdr3_nt: TGCGCCAGCAGCCTGGGGGGGCGAGGCACAGATACGCAGTATTTT
cdr3_aa: CASSLGGRGTDTQYF

j_call: TRBJ2-3
clone_size: .
d_call: .
v_call: TRBV7-9
cdr3_nt: TGTGCCAGCAGCTTGAAGGGGGATACGCAGTATTTT
cdr3_aa: CASSLKGDTQYF

j_call: TRBJ2-7
clone_size: .
d_call: .
v_call: TRBV7-2
cdr3_nt: TGTGCCAGCAGCTTAGGGAACAGCGAGCAGTACTTC
cdr3_aa: CASSLGNSEQYF

j_call: TRBJ2-1
clone_size: .
d_call: TRBD2
v_call: TRBV7-8
cdr3_nt: TGTGCCAGCAGACGGACAGTTGTTACGGGACTAGCGGGGGGGAATGAGCAGTTCTTC
cdr3_aa: CASRRTVVTGLAGGNEQFF

j_call: TRBJ1-1
clone_size: .
d_call: .
v_call: TRBV7-8
cdr3_nt: TGTGCCAGCAGCTTAGGGAGCCGAGGGACTGAAGCTTTCTTT
cdr3_aa: CASSLGSRGTEAFF

j_call: TRBJ2-7
clone_size: .
d_call: TRBD2
v_call: TRBV7-9
cdr3_nt: TGTGCCAGCAGCTTAGGAGCGGGAGGCGAGCAGTACTTC
cdr3_aa: CASSLGAGGEQYF

j_call: TRBJ2-3
clone_size: .
d_call: TRBD2
v_call: TRBV29-1
cdr3_nt: TGCAGCGTTAAACCGGGACTAGGGTCGGCAGATACGCAGTATTTT
cdr3_aa: CSVKPGLGSADTQYF

j_call: TRBJ1-5
clone_size: many
d_call: .
v_call: TRBV7-9
cdr3_nt: TGTGCCAGCAGCTTAGAGGGGTTCAATCAGCCCCAGCATTTT
cdr3_aa: CASSLEGFNQPQHF

j_call: TRBJ2-3
clone_size: .
d_call: .
v_call: TRBV4-1
cdr3_nt: TGCGCCAGTCGAGGAGAGTTCTCCACAGATACGCAGTATTTT
cdr3_aa: CASRGEFSTDTQYF

j_call: TRBJ2-7
clone_size: .
d_call: TRBD2
v_call: TRBV10-3
cdr3_nt: TGTGCCATCAGTGGGGCCCTAGCGGGGGGCTCCTACGAGCAGTACTTC
cdr3_aa: CAISGALAGGSYEQYF

j_call: TRBJ1-2
clone_size: .
d_call: .
v_call: TRBV4-2
cdr3_nt: TGTGCCAGCAGCCAAGAAGGCACTTCTAACTATGGCTACACCTTC
cdr3_aa: CASSQEGTSNYGYTF

j_call: TRBJ2-5
clone_size: once
d_call: .
v_call: TRBV29-1
cdr3_nt: TGCAGCGTTCGGGCAGGCCGTTTTAAGACCCAGTACTTC
cdr3_aa: CSVRAGRFKTQYF

j_call: TRBJ1-1
clone_size: .
d_call: .
v_call: TRBV7-9
cdr3_nt: TGTGCCAGCAGCCCCGTACCAGATGAAGCTTTCTTT
cdr3_aa: CASSPVPDEAFF

j_call: TRBJ2-5
clone_size: .
d_call: .
v_call: TRBV7-2
cdr3_nt: TGTGCCAGCAGCTCACCCTGGTCGACAGCAAAGCTAACCCAGTACTTC
cdr3_aa: CASSSPWSTAKLTQYF